The text below deals with one TCR beta chain. As yet, its antigen is unknown. The germline CDR1 and CDR2 sequences are LNHDA and SQIVND (reference sequence). With V trimmed by 7 bases and J by 7 bases, 10 bases remained unmatched. This CDR3 comprises 15 residues. PCR employed 60 Vbeta and 13 Jbeta primers. Clones were sequenced by immunoSEQ multiplex PCR, and TCRdb holds only the in-frame ones, with some missing. This sample yields 83,000 or so clones, of which about 76% are seen a single time; roughly 14% belongs to the top ten. The source of the sample is a study of cytomegalovirus exposure and HLA in healthy donors. The study's findings and limits: Earlier findings revealed that most TCR beta V segments proved productive either about 90% or about 30% of the time. Analyzed later, association rates of TCRs varied across HLA loci, with DRB1 most and HLA-C fewest.

Material: PBMCs. The chain links TRBV19 to TRBJ1-6; TRBD1 aligns across 7 bases. The receptor comes from a woman aged 35 to 49 in good health and CMV-seropositive. CDR3 region: CASTQRDSLNSPLHF. The DNA for the CDR3 is TGTGCCAGTACCCAAAGGGACAGCCTCAATTCACCCCTCCACTTT.